Here is one T cell receptor (beta chain) with its context. Its target is not known. Unique molecular identifiers were present on cDNA, and template switching added a universal primer site. Each CDR3 protein is one row after TCRdb ran MiXCR on the 5' RACE reads. The table lists 700,000 to 950,000 distinct CDR3 sequences, 9% to 15% of them singletons. This CDR3 comprises 14 residues. The V gene lost 5 bases and the J gene lost 3 bases, with 14 bases spanning the gap. CDR1 is MNHNS and CDR2 is SASEGT in the germline V gene. The data stem from a study of identical twins. Study findings and constraints: Findings depended on cross-sectional statistics rather than tracking the same donors. Beta clonotypes that were abundant in cord blood contained fewer insertions, a pattern absent from memory repertoires.

These data were also filed under a second study, of yellow fever vaccine responses in identical twins. In that study: Twins' vaccine T cell responses were reported to seem partly convergent and partly personalized.

The TCR comes from a young woman in good health. The rearrangement links TRBV6-1 to TRBJ2-7; a possible D gene is TRBD1 (5 bases). The source material was PBMCs. CDR3 in amino acids: CASSKKGALYEQYF. The CDR3 DNA is TGTGCCAGCAGTAAGAAAGGGGCGCTCTACGAGCAGTACTTC.